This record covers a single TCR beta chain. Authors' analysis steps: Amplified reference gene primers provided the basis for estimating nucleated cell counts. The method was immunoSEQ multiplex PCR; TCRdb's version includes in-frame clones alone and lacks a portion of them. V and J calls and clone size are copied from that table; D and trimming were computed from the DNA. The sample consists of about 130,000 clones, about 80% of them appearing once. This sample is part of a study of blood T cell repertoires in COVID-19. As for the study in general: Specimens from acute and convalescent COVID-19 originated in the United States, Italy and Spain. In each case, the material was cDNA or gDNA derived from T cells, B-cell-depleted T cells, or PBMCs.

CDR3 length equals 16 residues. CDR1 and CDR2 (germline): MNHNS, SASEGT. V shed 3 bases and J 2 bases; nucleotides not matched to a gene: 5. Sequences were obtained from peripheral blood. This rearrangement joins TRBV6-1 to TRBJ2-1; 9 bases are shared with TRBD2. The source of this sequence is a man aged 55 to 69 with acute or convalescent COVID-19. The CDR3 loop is CASSEMGLAAYNEQFF. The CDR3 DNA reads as TGTGCCAGCAGTGAGATGGGACTAGCTGCCTACAATGAGCAGTTCTTC.